This passage covers 25 T cell receptor beta chains from one sample sequenced in a study of T cell responses to AZD1222 COVID-19 vaccine. Repertoires were generated with immunoSEQ multiplex PCR, while TCRdb's copy carries only in-frame clones and drops some. The repertoire includes about 150,000 clones, less than 95% of them detected once, and 1.5% to 2% sits in the top ten. The sample consisted of peripheral blood, taken on day 0 of AZD1222 vaccination. These receptors were collected from an adult in good health.

The CDR3 region is CASREEKLFF. The CDR3 bases are TGTGCCAGCCGAGAGGAAAAACTGTTTTTT. V is TRBV6-6 and J is TRBJ1-4; no clear D. V lost 8 bases and J 8 bases, leaving 6 bases between the germline ends. The CDR3 is 10 residues long. Germline CDR1 reads MNHNY; CDR2 reads SVGAGI (reference sequence).

The rearrangement links TRBV19 to TRBJ2-7, with TRBD2 identical over 7 bases. This CDR3 comprises 15 residues. CDR1 LNHDA and CDR2 SQIVND come from the germline V gene (reference sequence). Trimming removed 2 bases from V and 3 bases from J; junction bases left unmatched: 7. The CDR3 loop reads CASSITTSANYEQYF. As DNA, the CDR3 is TGTGCCAGTAGTATAACAACTAGCGCCAACTACGAGCAGTACTTC.

The CDR3 bases are TGTGCCAGCACCGGAGGGACAGCGCAAGAGACCCAGTACTTC. It codes for CASTGGTAQETQYF. The chain uses TRBV25-1 and TRBJ2-5, with a tentative D call TRBD1 (7 bases). The CDR3 is made up of 14 amino acids. V dropped 7 bases and J dropped 2 bases, with 14 bases sitting between them. CDR1 is MGHDK and CDR2 is SYGVNS in the germline V gene.

This clone is a singleton in its sample. The rearrangement joins TRBV5-1 to TRBJ2-1; 7 nucleotides line up with TRBD2. After removal of 4 bases from V and 0 bases from J, the junction contained 10 bases not matched to a gene. Germline V gene data show CDR1 as SGHRS and CDR2 as YFSETQ. The length of the CDR3 is 17 residues. The CDR3 sequence is CASSPGRGGSSYNEQFF. CDR3 DNA sequence: TGCGCCAGCAGCCCGGGTCGGGGCGGGAGCTCCTACAATGAGCAGTTCTTC.

The chain uses TRBV27 and TRBJ1-2, with D perhaps TRBD1 (6 bases). This CDR3 is built from 12 residues. V lost 8 bases and J lost 6, with 13 bases in between. The germline gives CDR1 MNHEY, CDR2 SMNVEV (reference sequence). The DNA for the CDR3 is TGTGCCAGCGCGGGGACATCCCATGGCTACACCTTC. Its translation: CASAGTSHGYTF.

J is TRBJ1-3 and V is TRBV5-1, with 8 bases identical to TRBD1. The junction had 2 bases not matched to a gene; V was cut back by 4 bases and J by 2 bases. This CDR3 spans 14 amino acids. The germline V gene has CDR1 SGHRS and CDR2 YFSETQ. In DNA form, the CDR3 reads TGCGCCAGCAGCCTACAGGGGGCTGGAAACACCATATATTTT. Residues: CASSLQGAGNTIYF.

This chain connects TRBV7-8 to TRBJ1-1; unclear D gene. Trimming pared 5 bases from V and 1 base from J, leaving 17 bases between. This CDR3 region has 16 residues. The V gene's germline CDR1 is SGHVS and CDR2 FQNEAQ. CDR3 coding DNA: TGTGCCAGCAGCCAAGCACCCAAGGGTAGGAACACTGAAGCTTTCTTT. As protein: CASSQAPKGRNTEAFF.

The V call is TRBV7-2, the J call TRBJ2-7, with TRBD2 identical over 9 bases. V lost 2 bases, J lost 6 bases, and 8 bases stayed unmatched. This CDR3 spans 15 amino acids. Looked up from germline, CDR1 is SGHTA and CDR2 is FQGNSA. DNA of the CDR3: TGTGCCAGCAGCTTAATGTCTAGCGGGGCGAGCGAGCAGTACTTC. Amino acid sequence: CASSLMSSGASEQYF.

J is TRBJ2-3 and V is TRBV5-1, with D unresolved. Germline CDR1 is SGHRS and CDR2 is YFSETQ. Trimming left V 7 bases short and J 2 bases short, with 8 bases between. The CDR3 extends over 12 amino acids. The CDR3 DNA is TGCGCCAGCGGGAATCCCACAGATACGCAGTATTTT. The encoded protein is CASGNPTDTQYF. The entire variable domain, with the rest obtained from reference TRBV5-1 and TRBJ2-3, is as follows: KAGVTQTPRYLIKTRGQQVTLSCSPISGHRSVSWYQQTPGQGLQFLFEYFSETQRNKGNFPGRFSGRQFSNSRSEMNVSTLELGDSALYLCASGNPTDTQYFGPGTRLTVL.

The rearrangement links TRBV19 to TRBJ2-3, with 10 bases aligning to TRBD2. The CDR3 spans 13 residues. The germline CDR1 and CDR2 sequences are LNHDA and SQIVND (reference sequence). The V segment lost 9 bases and the J segment 13 bases; nucleotides outside the gene matches: 13. The CDR3 DNA is TGTGCCAGACACAAAGCGGGAGGGGACCTTGAGTATTTT. Its protein is CARHKAGGDLEYF.

The V and J genes are TRBV20-1 and TRBJ2-1; 11 bases line up with TRBD1. Germline lookup yields CDR1 DFQATT and CDR2 SNEGSKA (reference sequence). Losses at the gene ends were 3 bases for V and 1 base for J; bases not matched to a gene: 5. This CDR3 spans 16 amino acids. The CDR3 coding sequence is TGCAGTGCTAGTTACTGGGACAGGGGGTCCTACAATGAGCAGTTCTTC. Protein product: CSASYWDRGSYNEQFF.

This rearrangement joins TRBV28 to TRBJ2-3; unclear D gene. V lost 6 bases and J lost 10, with 11 bases in between. Germline V lookup: CDR1 MDHEN, CDR2 SYDVKM. This CDR3 has 11 amino acids. CDR3 nucleotide sequence: TGTGCCAGCAGCTCCCTATCTTCGCAGTATTTT. This codes for CASSSLSSQYF.

This sequence joins TRBV7-2 and TRBJ2-1, with 11 bases fitting TRBD2. The germline V gene has CDR1 SGHTA and CDR2 FQGNSA. CDR3 length: 17 amino acids. The V and J ends lost 6 bases and 4 bases, in that order; junction bases with no gene match: 11. The CDR3 nucleotides are TGTGCCAGCAGTAGGGGCCGACTAGCGGGAAAGTACAATGAGCAGTTCTTC. The encoded protein is CASSRGRLAGKYNEQFF. Supplemented by reference TRBV7-2 and TRBJ2-1, the full variable domain reads GAGVSQSPSNKVTEKGKDVELRCDPISGHTALYWYRQSLGQGLEFLIYFQGNSAPDKSGLPSDRFSAERTGGSVSTLTIQRTQQEDSAVYLCASSRGRLAGKYNEQFFGPGTRLTVL.

The chain couples TRBV25-1 to TRBJ1-1; D remains ambiguous. Germline V gene data show CDR1 as MGHDK and CDR2 as SYGVNS. CDR3 length: 15 residues. V gave up 2 bases and J gave up 1 base, with 11 bases separating them. In DNA form, the CDR3 reads TGTGCCAGCAGTGAAAGTTGGGAGGGGAACACTGAAGCTTTCTTT. It is translated as CASSESWEGNTEAFF.

This chain uses TRBV7-2 with TRBJ2-2, with TRBD2 identical over 7 bases. The CDR3 has 15 amino acids. The germline V gene has CDR1 SGHTA and CDR2 FQGNSA. Trimming took 1 base from V and 5 from J; bases not matched to a gene: 4. The CDR3 loop reads CASSLEYGGTGELFF. The CDR3 nucleotides read TGTGCCAGCAGCTTAGAATACGGGGGGACCGGGGAGCTGTTTTTT.

The chain links TRBV6-1 to TRBJ2-1, with D uncertain. The CDR3 loop spans 15 amino acids. The V gene lost 2 bases and the J gene lost 4 bases, with 12 bases spanning the gap. CDR1 and CDR2 from the germline V gene are MNHNS and SASEGT. CDR3 DNA sequence: TGTGCCAGCAGTGAATCGTGGCGTTCTTACAATGAGCAGTTCTTC. The encoded protein is CASSESWRSYNEQFF.

The gene calls are TRBV5-1 and TRBJ2-3; D uncertain. Germline V CDR1 and CDR2: SGHRS, YFSETQ. There are 14 residues in the CDR3. With 6 bases removed from V and 1 base from J, the gap between germline ends came to 12 bases. CDR3 region: CASTILPGTDTQYF. CDR3 coding DNA: TGCGCCAGCACCATACTCCCAGGCACAGATACGCAGTATTTT.

The V gene is TRBV6-2 or TRBV6-3, the J gene TRBJ2-3; 8 bases are a match to TRBD2. There are 17 residues in the CDR3. Germline values: CDR1 MNHEY, CDR2 SVGEGT. V gave up 4 bases and J gave up 2 bases; unmatched junction bases: 11. The CDR3 DNA is TGTGCCAGCAGTTTAGCCATACTAGCGGAGGCCACAGATACGCAGTATTTT. It specifies CASSLAILAEATDTQYF.

This clone was counted between two and nine times. This chain links TRBV7-2 with TRBJ2-5; TRBD2 agrees at 14 bases. Germline V lookup: CDR1 SGHTA, CDR2 FQGNSA. The CDR3 spans 19 residues. Trimming at V came to 5 bases and at J to 4 bases, leaving 15 bases not matched to a gene. This chain's CDR3 is CASSPRLAGGPRIGETQYF. The CDR3 DNA reads as TGTGCCAGCAGCCCCCGACTAGCGGGAGGGCCTCGTATAGGAGAGACCCAGTACTTC. Using reference TRBV7-2 and TRBJ2-5 for the parts outside the CDR3, the full variable domain is GAGVSQSPSNKVTEKGKDVELRCDPISGHTALYWYRQSLGQGLEFLIYFQGNSAPDKSGLPSDRFSAERTGGSVSTLTIQRTQQEDSAVYLCASSPRLAGGPRIGETQYFGPGTRLLVL.

The chain links TRBV6-5 to TRBJ2-7; weak D call: TRBD2 (6 bases). The CDR3 has 13 residues. The germline V gene has CDR1 MNHEY and CDR2 SVGAGI. V was clipped by 8 bases and J by 2 bases, with 13 bases between them. The CDR3 reads CASRTLAAYEQYF. CDR3 sequence (DNA): TGTGCCAGCCGAACTTTAGCGGCCTACGAGCAGTACTTC.

This sequence joins TRBV7-2 and TRBJ2-7, with no clear D. Germline V gene data show CDR1 as SGHTA and CDR2 as FQGNSA. This CDR3 is 12 amino acids long. V gave up 5 bases and J gave up 1 base, with 6 bases separating them. The CDR3 sequence is CASSHSSYEQYF. For the CDR3, the DNA is TGTGCCAGCAGCCACAGTTCCTACGAGCAGTACTTC.

This clone showed up just once. The gene calls are TRBV19 and TRBJ2-5; D gene uncertain. V was cut by 4 bases and J by 0 bases, with 9 bases left in between. This CDR3 is 14 amino acids long. Germline V lookup: CDR1 LNHDA, CDR2 SQIVND (reference sequence). The DNA of the CDR3 is TGTGCCAGTAGTAGAAGACACGACCAAGAGACCCAGTACTTC. Protein: CASSRRHDQETQYF.

The rearrangement joins TRBV4-3 to TRBJ2-5; D could derive from TRBD1 or TRBD2 (5 bases each). The CDR3 spans 15 residues. V lost 2 bases, J lost 1 base, and 11 bases lay in between. The germline CDR1 and CDR2 sequences are LGHNA and YSLEER. The CDR3 spells CASSQQGTAQETQYF. Written as DNA, the CDR3 is TGCGCCAGCAGCCAACAAGGGACGGCCCAAGAGACCCAGTACTTC.

The chain carries TRBV2 and TRBJ1-1; the D is unclear. V was pared by 5 bases and J by 0 bases, with 7 bases between. The V gene's germline CDR1 is SNHLY and CDR2 FYNNEI. The CDR3 is 13 amino acids. The CDR3 bases are TGTGCCAGCAGTACAGAGCTGAACACTGAAGCTTTCTTT. Amino acid sequence: CASSTELNTEAFF.

J is TRBJ1-2 and V is TRBV3-1 (or the pseudogene TRBV3-2); D gene ambiguous. Per germline, CDR1 LGHDT and CDR2 YNNKEL (reference sequence). The CDR3 loop spans 15 amino acids. V was trimmed by 5 bases and J by 2 bases, leaving 15 bases between them. CDR3 nucleotide sequence: TGTGCCAGCAGCACGTACTCGACGGAGAACTATGGCTACACCTTC. Its translation is CASSTYSTENYGYTF.